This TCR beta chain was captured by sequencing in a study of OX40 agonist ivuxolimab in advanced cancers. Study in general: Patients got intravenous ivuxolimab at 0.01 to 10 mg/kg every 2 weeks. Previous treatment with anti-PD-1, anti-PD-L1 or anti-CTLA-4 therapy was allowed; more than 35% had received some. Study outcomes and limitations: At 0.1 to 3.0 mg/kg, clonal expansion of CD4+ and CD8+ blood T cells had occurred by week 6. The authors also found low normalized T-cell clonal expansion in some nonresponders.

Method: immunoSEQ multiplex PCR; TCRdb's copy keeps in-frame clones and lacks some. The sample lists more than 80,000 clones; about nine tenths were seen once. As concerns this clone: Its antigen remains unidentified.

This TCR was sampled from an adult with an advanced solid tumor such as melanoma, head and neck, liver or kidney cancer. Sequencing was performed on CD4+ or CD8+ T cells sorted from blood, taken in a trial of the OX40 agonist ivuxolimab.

The CDR3 sequence is CASSSRGDYGYTF. CDR3 DNA sequence: TGTGCCAGTAGCTCCCGGGGCGACTATGGCTACACCTTC. The V and J genes are TRBV19 and TRBJ1-2, with D possibly TRBD1 on 5 matching bases. Germline CDR1 and CDR2: LNHDA and SQIVND (reference sequence). The length of the CDR3 is 13 residues. The ends were cut back, 6 bases at V and 3 bases at J, with 11 bases in the middle.